This TCR beta chain was sequenced in a study of CD8+CD57+ T cells in acquired aplastic anemia. TCR beta VDJ and CDR3 were profiled, and genomic DNA was the template. TCRdb passed the reads through MiXCR, listing each CDR3 protein once. The sample contains under 350,000 distinct CDR3 sequences, approximately 60% of which appear only once. J gave up 1 base and V 8 bases, and 6 bases lay outside the gene matches. The CDR3 contains 14 residues. Many counts were recorded for this clonotype. Only patients with CD8+CD57+ cell expansion on flow cytometry were chosen for sequencing. Patients had not yet gotten any therapy when their blood was taken for sampling.

The sample comprised sorted CD4+, CD8+, or CD8+CD57+ T cells (not recorded which) from PBMCs. The receptor was isolated from a human donor with aplastic anemia. The genes are TRBV12-3 or TRBV12-4 and TRBJ2-3; 7 bases line up with TRBD2. The CDR3 sequence: CASHRLAGTDTQYF. CDR3 DNA sequence: TGTGCCAGCCACCGGCTAGCGGGCACAGATACGCAGTATTTT.